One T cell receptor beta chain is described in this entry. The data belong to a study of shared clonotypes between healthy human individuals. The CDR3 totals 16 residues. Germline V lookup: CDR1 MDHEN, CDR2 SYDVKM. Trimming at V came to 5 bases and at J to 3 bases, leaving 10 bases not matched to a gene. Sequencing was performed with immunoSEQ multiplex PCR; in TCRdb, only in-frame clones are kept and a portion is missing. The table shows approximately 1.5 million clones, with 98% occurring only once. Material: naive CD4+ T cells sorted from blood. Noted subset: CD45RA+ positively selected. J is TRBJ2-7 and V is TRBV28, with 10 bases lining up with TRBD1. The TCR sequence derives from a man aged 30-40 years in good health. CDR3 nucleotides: TGTGCCAGCAGTACTCGCCCCGGGACAGGGGTCTACGAGCAGTACTTC. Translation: CASSTRPGTGVYEQYF.